This TCR beta chain came from a study of shared clonotypes between healthy human individuals. Study-wide results and limits: Represented diversity (both genetic and exposure-history) was limited by the small number of donors. Rarefaction showed that sequencing of sorted subsets was incomplete (despite large depth).

Notes on this clone: Its cognate antigen is unknown. In the same sample, other DNA sequences code for this CDR3.

CDR3 size: 15 residues. V was trimmed by 1 base and J by 3 bases, leaving 9 bases between them. Germline lookup yields CDR1 SGHTA and CDR2 FQGNSA. The deep-level immunoSEQ assay was used. The assay was immunoSEQ multiplex PCR, and TCRdb's table has in-frame clones only and misses some. Of about 960,000 clones listed, around three quarters were seen once; the top ten hold about 1.5%. Sequencing was carried out using memory CD4+ T cells sorted from blood. As for subset: CD45RA-negative fraction. This clonotype originated in a man aged 18-30 years in good health. This chain connects TRBV7-2 to TRBJ1-4, with TRBD1 as a possible D gene (6 bases). CDR3 in amino acids: CASSLVGGANEKLFF. The CDR3 bases are TGTGCCAGCAGCTTAGTCGGGGGCGCTAATGAAAAACTGTTTTTT. Looking up the rest from reference TRBV7-2 and TRBJ1-4 gives the full variable domain: GAGVSQSPSNKVTEKGKDVELRCDPISGHTALYWYRQSLGQGLEFLIYFQGNSAPDKSGLPSDRFSAERTGGSVSTLTIQRTQQEDSAVYLCASSLVGGANEKLFFGSGTQLSVL.